Below, 10 T cell receptor beta chains from the same sample are listed, as sequenced in a study of response to subunit inactivated influenza vaccine. TCRdb reprocessed the RT-PCR reads via MiXCR and lists one record per CDR3 protein. There are about 780,000 distinct CDR3 sequences in the sample; roughly 18% occur only once, and around 9.9% lies in the top ten. The material was PBMCs from blood, obtained less than 6 days after vaccination. The receptors stem from a man aged 50 or older who received an inactivated influenza vaccine.

This chain uses TRBV12-3 or TRBV12-4 with TRBJ1-2; D uncertain. The CDR3 extends over 14 amino acids. V was shortened by 6 bases and J by 4 bases, with 15 bases between the two germline ends. The CDR3 DNA sequence: TGTGCCAGCAGCCTATCGGGAAACGGCTATGGCTACACCTTC. It codes for CASSLSGNGYGYTF.

CDR3 sequence: CASSWTSGKNTGELFF. CDR3 DNA: TGTGCCAGCAGTTGGACTAGCGGAAAGAACACCGGGGAGCTGTTTTTT. This chain connects TRBV7-6 to TRBJ2-2, with TRBD2 matching over 10 bases. V shed 6 bases, J shed 1 base, and the junction held 5 bases outside the gene matches. Germline V gene lookup returns CDR1 SGHVS and CDR2 FNYEAQ. CDR3 length equals 16 residues.

This clonotype occurred many times. The gene calls are TRBV27 and TRBJ1-6; the match to TRBD1 covers 8 bases. The CDR3 runs to 14 residues. Trimming at V came to 2 bases and at J to 7 bases, leaving 1 base not matched to a gene. The germline gives CDR1 MNHEY, CDR2 SMNVEV (reference sequence). CDR3 in amino acids: CASSLRQGNSPLHF. Written as DNA, the CDR3 is TGTGCCAGCAGTTTAAGACAGGGGAATTCACCCCTCCACTTT.

The rearrangement links TRBV2 to TRBJ2-5; TRBD2 matches at 12 bases. After removal of 6 bases from V and 1 base from J, the junction contained 6 bases not matched to a gene. Germline-derived CDR1 and CDR2 are SNHLY and FYNNEI. The CDR3 loop spans 16 amino acids. CDR3: CASSLKTSGSQETQYF. The CDR3 nucleotides are TGTGCCAGCAGCCTAAAGACTAGCGGGAGCCAAGAGACCCAGTACTTC.

This chain links TRBV20-1 with TRBJ2-7, with TRBD1 identical over 9 bases. This CDR3 is built from 14 residues. The junction had 9 bases not matched to a gene; V was cut back by 5 bases and J by 4 bases. Germline lookup yields CDR1 DFQATT and CDR2 SNEGSKA (reference sequence). The CDR3 here is CSALETGGMYEQYF. In DNA form, the CDR3 reads TGCAGTGCTTTGGAAACAGGGGGCATGTACGAGCAGTACTTC.

In DNA, the CDR3 is TGCAGGGTCGGCAGGGGGAGTGAGACCCAGTACTTC. It encodes CRVGRGSETQYF. The chain is built from TRBV29-1 and TRBJ2-5; TRBD1 aligns across 7 bases. Germline loops: CDR1 SQVTM, CDR2 ANQGSEA. The CDR3 totals 12 residues.

The genes are TRBV20-1 and TRBJ1-5; maybe TRBD1 (6 bases). This CDR3 contains 16 residues. From germline, CDR1 is DFQATT and CDR2 SNEGSKA (reference sequence). Trimming removed 0 bases from V and 0 bases from J, with 12 bases in between. CDR3 sequence reads: CSAREGGARSNQPQHF. The CDR3 DNA sequence: TGCAGTGCTAGAGAGGGGGGGGCTCGTAGCAATCAGCCCCAGCATTTT.

This clonotype was seen a handful of times. The CDR3 DNA is TGTGCCAGCAGCTTAACGGGCCTCAACCCTGGGGAGCAGTACTTC. Translated: CASSLTGLNPGEQYF. The chain has TRBV7-6 and TRBJ2-7; the D is unclear. The germline gives CDR1 SGHVS, CDR2 FNYEAQ. Trimming stripped 2 bases from V and 7 bases from J, with 18 bases between. The CDR3 length is 15 residues.

The chain joins TRBV6-1 to TRBJ2-7; 15 bases align to TRBD2. The germline gives CDR1 MNHNS, CDR2 SASEGT. The trim removed 6 bases at V and 8 bases at J, leaving 5 bases unmatched. The CDR3 sequence is 14 residues long. The CDR3 loop is CASRRTSGGAQQYF. The CDR3 DNA reads as TGTGCCAGCAGGAGGACTAGCGGGGGGGCCCAGCAGTACTTC.

Only a few counts were recorded for this clonotype. V is TRBV4-1 and J is TRBJ1-5; D is unclear. Germline V gene sequence: CDR1 MGHRA, CDR2 YSYEKL. Deletions cut 0 bases from V and 6 bases from J, with 15 bases between. The CDR3 is 16 amino acids. CDR3 region: CASSQDQRVPSQPQHF. DNA of the CDR3: TGCGCCAGCAGCCAAGATCAAAGGGTTCCGAGTCAGCCCCAGCATTTT.